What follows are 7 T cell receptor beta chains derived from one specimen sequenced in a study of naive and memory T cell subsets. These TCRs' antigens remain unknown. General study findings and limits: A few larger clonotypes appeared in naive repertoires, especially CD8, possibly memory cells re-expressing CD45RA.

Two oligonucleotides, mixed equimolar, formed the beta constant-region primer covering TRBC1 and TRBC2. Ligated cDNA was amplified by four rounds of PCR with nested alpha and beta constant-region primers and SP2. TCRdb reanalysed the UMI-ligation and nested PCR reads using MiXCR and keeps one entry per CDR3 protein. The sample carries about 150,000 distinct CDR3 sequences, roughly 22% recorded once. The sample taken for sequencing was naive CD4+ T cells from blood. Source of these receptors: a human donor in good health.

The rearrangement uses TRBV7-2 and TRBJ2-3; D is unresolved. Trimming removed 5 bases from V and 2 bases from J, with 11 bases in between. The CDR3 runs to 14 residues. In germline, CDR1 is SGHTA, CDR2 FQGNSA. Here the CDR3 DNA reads TGTGCCAGCAGCCTTAGCTCCTACACAGATACGCAGTATTTT. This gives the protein CASSLSSYTDTQYF.

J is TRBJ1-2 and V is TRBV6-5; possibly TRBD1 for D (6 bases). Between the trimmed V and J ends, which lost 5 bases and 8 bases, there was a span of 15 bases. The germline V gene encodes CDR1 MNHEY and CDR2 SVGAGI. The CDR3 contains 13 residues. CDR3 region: CASSPGGGGGYTF. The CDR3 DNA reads TGTGCCAGCAGTCCCGGAGGGGGGGGAGGCTACACCTTC.

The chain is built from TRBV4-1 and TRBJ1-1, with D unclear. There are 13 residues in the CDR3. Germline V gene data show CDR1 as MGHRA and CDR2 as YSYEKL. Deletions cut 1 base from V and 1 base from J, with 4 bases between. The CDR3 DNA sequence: TGCGCCAGCAGCCAAGGCAGGAACACTGAAGCTTTCTTT. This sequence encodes CASSQGRNTEAFF.

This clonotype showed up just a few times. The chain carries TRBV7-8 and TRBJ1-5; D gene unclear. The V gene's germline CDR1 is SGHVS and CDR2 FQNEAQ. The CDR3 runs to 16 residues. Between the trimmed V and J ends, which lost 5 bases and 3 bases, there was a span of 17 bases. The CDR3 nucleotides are TGTGCCAGCAGCCCCTCTGTTCTGCGGGACAATCAGCCCCAGCATTTT. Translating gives CASSPSVLRDNQPQHF.

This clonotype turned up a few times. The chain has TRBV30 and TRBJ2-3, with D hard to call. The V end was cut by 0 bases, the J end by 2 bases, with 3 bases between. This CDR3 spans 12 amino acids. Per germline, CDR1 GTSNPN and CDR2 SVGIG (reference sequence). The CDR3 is CAWSVNTDTQYF. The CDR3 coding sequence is TGTGCCTGGAGTGTTAACACAGATACGCAGTATTTT.

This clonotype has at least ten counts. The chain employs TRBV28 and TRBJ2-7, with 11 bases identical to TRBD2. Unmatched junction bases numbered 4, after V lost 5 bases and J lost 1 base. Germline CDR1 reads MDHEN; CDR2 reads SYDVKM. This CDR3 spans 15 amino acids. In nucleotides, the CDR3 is TGTGCCAGCAGTCCTGGGACTAGCGGTTCCTACGAGCAGTACTTC. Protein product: CASSPGTSGSYEQYF.

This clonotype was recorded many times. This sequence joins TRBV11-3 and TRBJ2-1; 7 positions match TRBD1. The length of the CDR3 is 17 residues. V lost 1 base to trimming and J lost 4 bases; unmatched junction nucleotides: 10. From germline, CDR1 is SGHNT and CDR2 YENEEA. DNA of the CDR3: TGTGCCAGCAGCTTAGTCTCGAGGGGGCTTGGATACAATGAGCAGTTCTTC. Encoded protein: CASSLVSRGLGYNEQFF.